These T cell receptor beta chains were read from a single sample in a study of control samples from healthy donors and cancer patients. Libraries were prepared by immunoSEQ multiplex PCR; TCRdb keeps only in-frame clonotypes and omits some of them. This table has about 160,000 clones, 96% appearing once. Input material: blood. The receptors shown here come from a woman aged 25 to 45 in good health. The CDR3 runs from the conserved cysteine through the conserved F or W. Fields, in order: V gene, J gene, D gene, clone size, CDR3 protein, CDR3 DNA. A D gene is named only where the DNA matches it firmly. Clone size, where shown, is once, few, many, or a class for clones that have expanded.

>TRBV27|TRBJ1-2|TRBD1|-
CASSLFSLGDRAYGYTF
TGTGCCAGCAGTTTATTCTCTTTGGGGGACAGGGCCTATGGCTACACCTTC
>TRBV10-3|TRBJ2-7|TRBD1|-
CAISERPGQGREQYF
TGTGCCATCAGTGAACGACCGGGACAGGGCCGCGAGCAGTACTTC
>TRBV28|TRBJ2-7|-|few
CASTPTGTSDYEQYF
TGTGCCAGCACTCCAACCGGGACTTCTGACTACGAGCAGTACTTC
>TRBV6-5|TRBJ1-5|-|-
CATHHQPQHF
TGTGCCACCCATCATCAGCCCCAGCATTTT
>TRBV28|TRBJ2-7|TRBD1|-
CASSTPSRGRRYEQYF
TGTGCCAGCAGTACCCCGAGCAGGGGGCGCCGCTACGAGCAGTACTTC
>TRBV30|TRBJ1-1|-|-
CAWKQDTEAFF
TGTGCCTGGAAGCAGGACACTGAAGCTTTCTTT
>TRBV10-3|TRBJ1-5|-|-
CAISEVGGGRDQPQHF
TGTGCCATCAGTGAAGTGGGGGGGGGTCGAGATCAGCCCCAGCATTTT
>TRBV4-1|TRBJ2-1|TRBD2|-
CASSQLPSGTYNEQFF
TGCGCCAGCAGCCAATTGCCTAGCGGGACCTACAATGAGCAGTTCTTC
>TRBV30|TRBJ1-4|-|few
CAWNRVYEKLFF
TGTGCCTGGAACAGGGTCTATGAAAAACTGTTTTTT
>TRBV7-9|TRBJ2-7|TRBD1|-
CASSSDRPWEQYF
TGTGCCAGCAGCTCGGACAGGCCCTGGGAGCAGTACTTC
>TRBV10-3|TRBJ1-1|-|few
CAISEPRFGNTEAFF
TGTGCCATCAGTGAACCCCGGTTCGGGAACACTGAAGCTTTCTTT
>TRBV27|TRBJ1-3|-|-
CASSLSGYSGNTIYF
TGTGCCAGCAGTTTATCTGGATACTCTGGAAACACCATATATTTT
>TRBV11-1|TRBJ2-2|TRBD1|-
CASSLERTGLFGELFF
TGTGCCAGCAGCTTAGAGCGGACAGGGCTCTTCGGGGAGCTGTTTTTT
>TRBV4-2|TRBJ2-4|-|-
CASSQDDLAKNIQYF
TGTGCCAGCAGCCAAGATGACTTAGCCAAAAACATTCAGTACTTC
>TRBV2|TRBJ1-2|TRBD1|-
CASSEGTGGADYGYTF
TGTGCCAGCAGTGAGGGGACAGGGGGCGCAGACTATGGCTACACCTTC
>TRBV7-2|TRBJ2-7|-|-
CASSTRALSSYEQYF
TGTGCCAGCAGCACACGAGCGTTGAGCTCCTACGAGCAGTACTTC
>TRBV19|TRBJ2-1|TRBD2|-
CASSISLGLAGGDSYNEQFF
TGTGCCAGTAGTATCTCCCTTGGACTAGCGGGGGGCGACTCCTACAATGAGCAGTTCTTC
>TRBV30|TRBJ1-1|TRBD1|-
CAWSPQGVGEAFF
TGTGCCTGGAGTCCCCAGGGGGTCGGTGAAGCTTTCTTT
>TRBV24-1|TRBJ1-5|-|-
CATSDSGQGINQPQHF
TGTGCCACCAGTGATTCGGGACAAGGAATCAATCAGCCCCAGCATTTT
>TRBV27|TRBJ2-7|TRBD1|-
CASSAGQGCVPPHGQYF
TGTGCCAGCAGTGCCGGACAGGGTTGCGTCCCTCCCCACGGGCAGTACTTC
>TRBV19|TRBJ1-5|-|-
CASSELSNQPQHF
TGTGCCAGTAGTGAACTTAGCAATCAGCCCCAGCATTTT
>TRBV4-1|TRBJ1-1|-|-
CASSQVEQGPPGTEAFF
TGCGCCAGCAGCCAAGTCGAGCAGGGACCTCCGGGAACTGAAGCTTTCTTT
>TRBV9|TRBJ2-7|-|-
CASSFRDTGGLEQYF
TGTGCCAGCAGCTTCCGGGACACCGGTGGACTCGAGCAGTACTTC
>TRBV5-1|TRBJ2-7|-|-
CASSLVQAFEQYF
TGCGCCAGCAGCTTAGTACAGGCCTTCGAGCAGTACTTC
>TRBV3-1/TRBV3-2|TRBJ1-5|TRBD1|-
CASSVGGTVNQPQHF
TGTGCCAGCAGCGTGGGGGGGACAGTTAATCAGCCCCAGCATTTT
>TRBV5-6|TRBJ2-7|TRBD2|-
CASSPLAGAIYEQYF
TGTGCCAGCAGCCCCCTAGCGGGGGCCATCTACGAGCAGTACTTC
>TRBV5-3|TRBJ2-2|-|once
CARNRGAGTGELFF
TGTGCCAGAAACCGGGGGGCAGGGACCGGGGAGCTGTTTTTT
>TRBV7-8|TRBJ2-2|-|-
CASSSTGEGAITGELFF
TGTGCCAGCAGCTCTACCGGGGAGGGGGCTATCACCGGGGAGCTGTTTTTT
>TRBV7-2|TRBJ1-1|-|-
CASSLAFSAGEAFF
TGTGCCAGCAGCTTAGCTTTTTCGGCAGGCGAAGCTTTCTTT
>TRBV7-2|TRBJ2-6|-|-
CASSLGGANVLTF
TGTGCCAGCAGCTTAGGAGGGGCCAACGTCCTGACTTTC
>TRBV28|TRBJ2-1|-|-
CASKVGGPEQFF
TGTGCCAGCAAGGTGGGGGGACCGGAGCAGTTCTTC
>TRBV7-3|TRBJ1-1|-|-
CASSLGAGSTEAFF
TGTGCCAGCAGCTTAGGGGCAGGGAGCACTGAAGCTTTCTTT